The 30 T cell receptor beta chains in this list originate from one sample, sequenced in a study of shared clonotypes between healthy human individuals. Here immunoSEQ multiplex PCR was the method, and the copy in TCRdb shows in-frame clones only, minus some. In the table there are over a million clones, 78% of which are singletons. Sequenced: memory CD4+ T cells from PBMCs. Subset given: CD45RA-negative fraction. The receptor source for this set is a man younger than 35 in good health. Some clones in this sample may be carry-over from other donors' samples.

A word on this clone: A read error is likely here: a far larger clone is one base away. The genes are TRBV25-1 and TRBJ1-1; tentative D call: TRBD1 (5 bases). CDR1 is MGHDK and CDR2 is SYGVNS in the germline V gene. Trimming stripped 4 bases from V and 10 bases from J, with 13 bases between. The CDR3 contains 12 residues. The CDR3 protein is CASSVPGTRAFF. CDR3 DNA sequence: TGTGCCAGCAGTGTTCCCGGGACTAGAGCTTTCTTT.

This chain joins TRBV6-5 and TRBJ2-3; unclear D gene. The V and J ends lost 2 bases and 2 bases respectively, with 8 bases between them. CDR1 and CDR2 (germline): MNHEY, SVGAGI. The CDR3 is made up of 14 amino acids. The CDR3 region has the DNA TGTGCCAGCAGTTACGCGGAAACCACAGATACGCAGTATTTT. Translation: CASSYAETTDTQYF.

This chain connects TRBV30 to TRBJ1-1; D unresolved. The V gene's germline CDR1 is GTSNPN and CDR2 SVGIG (reference sequence). V was pared by 4 bases and J by 1 base, with 4 bases between. The CDR3 loop spans 11 amino acids. This CDR3 is CAWNWNTEAFF. In DNA form, the CDR3 reads TGTGCCTGGAATTGGAACACTGAAGCTTTCTTT. Drawing the rest from reference TRBV30 and TRBJ1-1, the complete variable domain is SQTIHQWPATLVQPVGSPLSLECTVEGTSNPNLYWYRQAAGRGLQLLFYSVGIGQISSEVPQNLSASRPQDRQFILSSKKLLLSDSGFYLCAWNWNTEAFFGQGTRLTVV.

The V call is TRBV6-6, the J call TRBJ2-5; D is ambiguous. The germline gives CDR1 MNHNY, CDR2 SVGAGI (reference sequence). This CDR3 is 14 amino acids long. V lost 2 bases, J lost 3 bases, and 10 bases lay in between. CDR3 loop: CASSYDATEETQYF. DNA for the CDR3: TGTGCCAGCAGTTACGATGCGACGGAAGAGACCCAGTACTTC.

The chain combines TRBV7-9 with TRBJ2-5; 10 nucleotides match TRBD2. Looked up from germline, CDR1 is SEHNR and CDR2 is FQNEAQ (reference sequence). The CDR3 sequence is 16 residues long. V dropped 5 bases and J dropped 1; count of bases not matched to a gene: 7. The CDR3, as DNA: TGTGCCAGCAGCCCTACTCGGACTAGCGGCCAAGAGACCCAGTACTTC. It translates to CASSPTRTSGQETQYF.

In this sample, this clone turned up many times. This chain uses TRBV7-8 with TRBJ2-1, with D perhaps TRBD2 (5 bases). Trimming pared 7 bases from V and 2 bases from J, leaving 15 bases between. The CDR3 runs 15 residues. Per the germline V gene, CDR1 is SGHVS and CDR2 is FQNEAQ. The CDR3 sequence: CASTPTDGTYNEQFF. The CDR3 DNA sequence: TGTGCCAGCACCCCTACGGACGGGACCTACAATGAGCAGTTCTTC.

CDR3 coding DNA: TGTGCCAGCAACAGCGGGTCCCAAGAGACCCAGTACTTC. This sequence encodes CASNSGSQETQYF. The V call is TRBV9, the J call TRBJ2-5, with a weak D call TRBD2 (6 bases). Trimming pared 6 bases from V and 1 base from J, leaving 10 bases between. CDR3 length equals 13 residues. Per germline, CDR1 SGDLS and CDR2 YYNGEE.

The genes are TRBV10-1 and TRBJ2-5; no definite D call. CDR1 and CDR2 from the germline V gene are WNHNN and SYGVQD (reference sequence). V dropped 5 bases and J dropped 0 bases, with 7 bases sitting between them. The CDR3 spans 13 residues. CDR3 protein: CASSRAYQETQYF. The CDR3 DNA sequence: TGCGCCAGCAGTCGGGCGTACCAAGAGACCCAGTACTTC.

The V gene is TRBV5-4, the J gene TRBJ2-3; D unclear. The CDR3 has 14 residues. From germline, CDR1 is SGHNT and CDR2 YYREEE (reference sequence). V lost 4 bases and J lost 2, with 11 bases in between. This CDR3 is CASSPRAVTDTQYF. The CDR3, as DNA: TGTGCCAGCAGCCCCCGCGCCGTCACAGATACGCAGTATTTT.

This clone was recorded only once. The chain carries TRBV11-3 and TRBJ2-2; D call uncertain. Looked up from germline, CDR1 is SGHNT and CDR2 is YENEEA. The CDR3 length is 15 residues. Trimming removed 4 bases at V and 6 bases at J, with 15 bases between. DNA for the CDR3: TGTGCCAGCAGCTCCGACGCTGGAGTCGCCGGGGAGCTGTTTTTT. This sequence encodes CASSSDAGVAGELFF.

In this sample, this clone turned up a few times. The chain has TRBV28 and TRBJ1-5; 7 bases match TRBD1. CDR1 and CDR2 (germline): MDHEN, SYDVKM. This CDR3 spans 16 amino acids. With V trimmed by 6 bases and J by 3 bases, 11 bases remained unmatched. CDR3 in DNA: TGTGCCAGCAGCTCCCTAGACAGGGTATTCAATCAGCCCCAGCATTTT. It yields the protein CASSSLDRVFNQPQHF. Drawing the rest from reference TRBV28 and TRBJ1-5, the complete variable domain is DVKVTQSSRYLVKRTGEKVFLECVQDMDHENMFWYRQDPGLGLRLIYFSYDVKMKEKGDIPEGYSVSREKKERFSLILESASTNQTSMYLCASSSLDRVFNQPQHFGDGTRLSIL.

The J gene is TRBJ2-1, the V gene TRBV29-1; 8 positions agree with TRBD2. This CDR3 has 13 amino acids. Trimming removed 3 bases from V and 5 bases from J; junction bases left unmatched: 3. Per germline, CDR1 SQVTM and CDR2 ANQGSEA. This chain's CDR3 is CSVDSGGHNEQFF. Written as DNA, the CDR3 is TGCAGCGTTGACTCGGGGGGGCACAATGAGCAGTTCTTC.

The chain is built from TRBV14 and TRBJ1-3; 7 nucleotides agree with TRBD1. There are 17 residues in the CDR3. CDR1 SGHDN and CDR2 FVKESK come from the germline V gene. V shed 8 bases, J shed 4 bases, and the junction held 17 bases outside the gene matches. DNA for the CDR3: TGTGCCAGCCGAGACAGGGTGGGGGCGAGGGGCGGAAACACCATATATTTT. Translated: CASRDRVGARGGNTIYF.

The J gene is TRBJ2-3, the V gene TRBV5-1; tentative D call: TRBD2 (6 bases). This CDR3 comprises 17 residues. Germline CDR1 SGHRS, CDR2 YFSETQ. The germline V and J ends were trimmed by 0 bases and 4 bases, with 18 bases remaining between them. The CDR3 is CASSLGALGSGADTQYF. As DNA, the CDR3 is TGCGCCAGCAGCTTGGGGGCGTTAGGATCGGGGGCAGATACGCAGTATTTT.

The rearrangement uses TRBV28 and TRBJ1-5; a possible D gene is TRBD1 (5 bases). Germline V gives CDR1 MDHEN, CDR2 SYDVKM. V shed 2 bases and J shed 7 bases, with 15 bases lying between them. This CDR3 spans 15 amino acids. The CDR3, as DNA: TGTGCCAGCAGTTTAGCGGGACTCCTCCTCCAGCCCCAGCATTTT. This codes for CASSLAGLLLQPQHF.

The genes are TRBV12-5 and TRBJ2-1; 7 bases map to TRBD2. The CDR3 loop spans 17 amino acids. V was clipped by 3 bases and J by 3 bases; unmatched bases: 11. The germline V gene encodes CDR1 LGHNT and CDR2 FRNRAP. The CDR3 protein is CASGFAGLGVLYNEQFF. DNA for the CDR3: TGTGCTAGTGGTTTCGCAGGACTAGGGGTTCTCTACAATGAGCAGTTCTTC.

The chain links TRBV2 to TRBJ1-5; D gene unclear. Germline-derived CDR1 and CDR2 are SNHLY and FYNNEI. Trimming stripped 3 bases from V and 5 bases from J, with 8 bases between. The length of the CDR3 is 13 residues. CDR3 loop: CASSEGSDQPQHF. In DNA form, the CDR3 reads TGTGCCAGCAGTGAGGGGTCGGATCAGCCCCAGCATTTT.

The rearrangement joins TRBV6-1 to TRBJ1-5; no reliable D call. The CDR3 sequence is 13 residues long. Per germline, CDR1 MNHNS and CDR2 SASEGT. V was cut by 6 bases and J by 7 bases, with 13 bases left in between. Here the CDR3 reads CASRQSLGQPQHF. The CDR3 bases are TGTGCCAGCAGACAGAGTTTGGGGCAGCCCCAGCATTTT.

The chain links TRBV18 to TRBJ1-2; D is possibly TRBD1 (5 bases). CDR3 length: 13 amino acids. The germline gives CDR1 KGHSH, CDR2 LQKENI. V was clipped by 4 bases and J by 2 bases, with 8 bases between them. The CDR3 region has the DNA TGTGCCAGCTCACAGGGACGAAACTATGGCTACACCTTC. Translated: CASSQGRNYGYTF.

The rearrangement joins TRBV18 to TRBJ2-1; 9 positions agree with TRBD2. The CDR3 spans 15 residues. The germline V gene has CDR1 KGHSH and CDR2 LQKENI. V trimming: 3 bases; J trimming: 9 bases; junction bases outside the gene matches: 9. The CDR3: CASSPGLAGNREQFF. CDR3 DNA sequence: TGTGCCAGCTCACCGGGACTAGCAGGGAACCGTGAGCAGTTCTTC.

This CDR3 reads CASSLRNYTF. The CDR3 region has the DNA TGTGCCAGCAGTCTTCGGAACTACACCTTC. The rearrangement links TRBV6-1 to TRBJ1-2; no reliable D call. Germline V gene data show CDR1 as MNHNS and CDR2 as SASEGT. V lost 5 bases to trimming and J lost 10 bases, with 8 bases between them. The CDR3 sequence is 10 residues long.

With regard to this clone: The same CDR3 can be traced to other DNA sequences in this sample. The chain has TRBV6-6 and TRBJ2-1; 12 bases agree with TRBD2. This CDR3 has 15 amino acids. CDR1 is MNHNY and CDR2 is SVGAGI in the germline V gene (reference sequence). The V gene end was trimmed by 5 bases and the J gene end by 5 bases; junction bases not matched to a gene: 4. DNA of the CDR3: TGTGCCAGCAGTACTAGGACTAGCGGGGACAATGAGCAGTTCTTC. Translating it yields CASSTRTSGDNEQFF.

V usage is TRBV15 and J usage is TRBJ2-3; D is unresolved. CDR3 length equals 13 residues. Per the germline V gene, CDR1 is LNHNV and CDR2 is YYDKDF (reference sequence). Between the trimmed V and J ends, which lost 0 bases and 2 bases, there was a span of 3 bases. CDR3 nucleotide sequence: TGTGCCACCAGCAGAGAGACCACAGATACGCAGTATTTT. Protein product: CATSRETTDTQYF.

The V and J genes are TRBV4-2 and TRBJ2-5; 8 bases map to TRBD1. This CDR3 is 14 amino acids long. Germline V gene lookup returns CDR1 LGHNA and CDR2 YNFKEQ. Trimming cost V 4 bases and J 5 bases; bases outside gene matches: 6. CDR3 DNA: TGTGCCAGCAGCCCAGGGACAGGCCTGGAGACCCAGTACTTC. This encodes CASSPGTGLETQYF.

The chain employs TRBV19 and TRBJ1-1; 8 positions agree with TRBD1. Per germline, CDR1 LNHDA and CDR2 SQIVND (reference sequence). This CDR3 region has 15 residues. The V and J ends lost 3 bases and 0 bases, in that order; junction bases with no gene match: 3. The CDR3 loop is CASSMTGALNTEAFF. CDR3 sequence (DNA): TGTGCCAGTAGTATGACAGGGGCCCTGAACACTGAAGCTTTCTTT.

V is TRBV9 and J is TRBJ2-7; no clear D. Between the trimmed V and J ends, which lost 0 bases and 6 bases, there was a span of 10 bases. Germline V gene lookup returns CDR1 SGDLS and CDR2 YYNGEE. The CDR3 is made up of 13 amino acids. The CDR3 spells CASSVESGVEQYF. The CDR3 DNA reads TGTGCCAGCAGCGTAGAATCGGGTGTCGAGCAGTACTTC.

V and J are TRBV5-1 and TRBJ2-1; 9 bases align to TRBD2. The CDR3 sequence is 18 residues long. Germline trimming cut 2 bases from V and 0 bases from J; bases unmatched to any gene: 9. Germline V gene lookup returns CDR1 SGHRS and CDR2 YFSETQ. For the CDR3, the DNA is TGCGCCAGCAGCTTTCGGCTAGCGGGAACTACCTCCTACAATGAGCAGTTCTTC. Translating gives CASSFRLAGTTSYNEQFF.

The chain is built from TRBV18 and TRBJ2-1, with 9 bases identical to TRBD2. The V gene's germline CDR1 is KGHSH and CDR2 LQKENI. This CDR3 has 16 amino acids. V was pared by 2 bases and J by 4 bases, with 6 bases of the junction left unmatched. The CDR3 spells CASSPGVAGAYNEQFF. CDR3 DNA sequence: TGTGCCAGCTCACCAGGGGTAGCGGGAGCTTACAATGAGCAGTTCTTC.

This rearrangement joins TRBV5-5 to TRBJ2-5; 7 nucleotides align to TRBD2. With 2 bases clipped from V and 5 bases from J, the junction kept 6 bases outside the gene matches. This CDR3 has 14 residues. Germline-derived CDR1 and CDR2 are SGHKS and YYEKEE (reference sequence). The CDR3 region is CASSLVGRRETQYF. The CDR3 DNA reads as TGTGCCAGCAGCTTAGTCGGGAGGCGGGAGACCCAGTACTTC.

This chain joins TRBV28 and TRBJ2-2, with 12 bases fitting TRBD2. CDR1 is MDHEN and CDR2 is SYDVKM in the germline V gene. The V and J ends lost 1 base and 5 bases, in that order; junction bases with no gene match: 2. The CDR3 covers 16 residues. The DNA of the CDR3 is TGTGCCAGCAGTTTATCGACTAGCGGGAGAACCGGGGAGCTGTTTTTT. Translating gives CASSLSTSGRTGELFF.